The sample holds many counts of the clone carrying this T cell receptor beta chain. The V end lost 6 bases, the J end lost 1 base, and 13 bases lay between the germline ends. The CDR3 totals 16 residues. Germline assignment: CDR1 MDHEN and CDR2 SYDVKM. Fresh peripheral blood, around 9.3 ml, was the source of the PBMCs. This sample stems from a study of T cells in Graves' hyperthyroidism and ophthalmopathy. At the level of the study: Pretreatment peripheral blood was obtained at initial diagnosis.

Using RNA transcripts as the source, TCR beta CDR3 regions were amplified. The HTBI set primed first-round TCR CDR3 RT-PCR. Using its own MiXCR run on the multiplex PCR reads, TCRdb lists one record per CDR3 protein. Of some 690,000 distinct CDR3 sequences listed, roughly 17% are singletons. Sequenced: blood. The receptor comes from a man aged 45-60 years with Graves' hyperthyroidism. This rearrangement joins TRBV28 to TRBJ2-6, with D hard to call. The CDR3 reads CASRPWTPSGANVLTF. The CDR3 DNA follows: TGTGCCAGCAGGCCTTGGACCCCTTCTGGGGCCAACGTCCTGACTTTC. The full variable domain, completed using reference TRBV28 and TRBJ2-6, is DVKVTQSSRYLVKRTGEKVFLECVQDMDHENMFWYRQDPGLGLRLIYFSYDVKMKEKGDIPEGYSVSREKKERFSLILESASTNQTSMYLCASRPWTPSGANVLTFGAGSRLTVL.